This T cell receptor beta chain was observed in a study of neurological immune-mediated disorders. As for the cDNA, it was generated by 5'RACE with 10-nucleotide random UMIs. TCRdb reanalysed the 5' RACE reads using MiXCR and keeps one entry per CDR3 protein. The sample holds roughly 60,000 distinct CDR3 sequences, roughly 10% seen once. Volunteers from a blood bank in Maryland, USA, constituted the healthy controls. The ends were cut back, 0 bases at V and 0 bases at J, with 8 bases in the middle. The CDR3 has 15 residues. Per germline, CDR1 SGHRS and CDR2 YFSETQ. Turning to this clonotype: The antigen is undetermined.

Study results and caveats: No expanded-clone CDR3 amino acid sequence recurred across subjects, suggesting private TCR-beta repertoires. In HTLV-1-associated myelopathy, TCR clonal expansion was greatest, whereas multiple sclerosis had the least, falling below healthy controls.

This rearrangement joins TRBV5-1 to TRBJ2-3; D ambiguous. Sequencing was performed on PBMCs. The sequence was collected from a man in his 60s in good health. The DNA for the CDR3 is TGCGCCAGCAGCTTGGGTCGGAGAAGCACAGATACGCAGTATTTT. Its protein product is CASSLGRRSTDTQYF.